This record looks at one T cell receptor (beta chain) sequence and its context. The CDR3 extends over 14 amino acids. V lost 3 bases and J lost 4, with 10 bases in between. Germline values: CDR1 SGHAT, CDR2 FQNNGV. This entry belongs to a study of blood T cell repertoires in COVID-19. Clones were read by immunoSEQ multiplex PCR, and TCRdb kept only the in-frame ones, dropping some. This sample has 100,000 to 150,000 clones, with roughly 90% found just once. The chain has TRBV11-2 and TRBJ2-1; possibly TRBD1 for D (6 bases). The sequence derives from a man aged 55 to 69 with COVID-19, enrolled during active disease. What was sequenced was peripheral blood. CDR3 nucleotides: TGTGCCAGCAGCTTGGGGGCGAGATACAATGAGCAGTTCTTC. Encoded protein: CASSLGARYNEQFF.